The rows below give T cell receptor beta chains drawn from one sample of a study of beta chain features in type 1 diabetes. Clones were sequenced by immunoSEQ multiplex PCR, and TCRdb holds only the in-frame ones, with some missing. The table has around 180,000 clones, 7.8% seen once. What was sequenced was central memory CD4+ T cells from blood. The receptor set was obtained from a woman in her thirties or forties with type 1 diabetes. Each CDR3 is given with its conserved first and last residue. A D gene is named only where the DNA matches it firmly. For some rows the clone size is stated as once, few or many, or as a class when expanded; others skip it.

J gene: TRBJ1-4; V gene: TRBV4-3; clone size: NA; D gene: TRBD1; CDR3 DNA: TGCGCCAGCAGCCAAGACAGGGGGCGTGATGAAAAACTGTTTTTT; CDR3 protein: CASSQDRGRDEKLFF
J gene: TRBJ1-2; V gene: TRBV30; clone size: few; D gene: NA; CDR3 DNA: TGTGCCTGGAGTGTAACGGCCGGCGGTGGCTACACCTTC; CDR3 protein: CAWSVTAGGGYTF
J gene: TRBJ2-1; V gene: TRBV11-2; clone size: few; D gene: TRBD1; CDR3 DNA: TGTGCCAGCAGCTTAGAAGGGGGCCCCTACAATGAGCAGTTCTTC; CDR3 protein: CASSLEGGPYNEQFF
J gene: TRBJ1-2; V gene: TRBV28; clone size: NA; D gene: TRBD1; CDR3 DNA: TGTGCCAGCAGTTTCTCACAGGGGGCCTATGGCTACACCTTC; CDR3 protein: CASSFSQGAYGYTF
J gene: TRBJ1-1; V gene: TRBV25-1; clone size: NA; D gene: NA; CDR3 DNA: TGTGCCAGCAGATCACAGAGCACTGAAGCTTTCTTT; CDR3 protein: CASRSQSTEAFF
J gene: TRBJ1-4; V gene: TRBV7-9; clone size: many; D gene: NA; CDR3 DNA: TGTGCCAGCAGCTCGAGCGGGGGGCAGGTTGAAAAACTGTTTTTT; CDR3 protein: CASSSSGGQVEKLFF
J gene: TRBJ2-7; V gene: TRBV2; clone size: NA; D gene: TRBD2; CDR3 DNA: TGTGCCAGCAGTGGACTAGCGGGAGGGAAGTACGAGCAGTACTTC; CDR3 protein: CASSGLAGGKYEQYF
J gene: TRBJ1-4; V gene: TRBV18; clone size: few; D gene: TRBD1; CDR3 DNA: TGTGCCAGCTCACGCGCAGGGGGGAGTGAAAAACTGTTTTTT; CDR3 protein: CASSRAGGSEKLFF
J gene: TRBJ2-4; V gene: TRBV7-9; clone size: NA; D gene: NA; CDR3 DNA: TGTGCCAGCAGCCAACAGGGTAACATTCAGTACTTC; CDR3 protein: CASSQQGNIQYF
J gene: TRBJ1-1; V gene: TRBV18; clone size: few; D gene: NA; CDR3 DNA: TGTGCCAGCTCACCTCTAAGGGAGAAAGCTTTCTTT; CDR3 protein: CASSPLREKAFF
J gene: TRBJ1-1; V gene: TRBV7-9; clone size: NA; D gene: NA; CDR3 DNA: TGTGCCAGCAGCTTACAGGGCGGGGACACTGAAGCTTTCTTT; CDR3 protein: CASSLQGGDTEAFF
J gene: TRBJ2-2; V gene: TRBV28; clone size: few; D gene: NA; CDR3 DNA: TGTGCCAGCAAAAGGGGGGGGACCGGGGAGCTGTTTTTT; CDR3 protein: CASKRGGTGELFF
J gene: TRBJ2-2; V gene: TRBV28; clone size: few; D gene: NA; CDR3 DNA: TGTGCCAGCCGGATGACAGGGAACACCGGGGAGCTGTTTTTT; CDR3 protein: CASRMTGNTGELFF
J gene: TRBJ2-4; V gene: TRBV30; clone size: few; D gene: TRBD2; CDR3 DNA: TGTGCCTGGAGGACGAGAGCGGGAGCGGACATTCAGTACTTC; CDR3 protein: CAWRTRAGADIQYF
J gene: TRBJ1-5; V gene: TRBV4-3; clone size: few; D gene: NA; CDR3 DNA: TGCGCCAGCAGCCAAGATTTTGGACAGCGCAATCAGCCCCAGCATTTT; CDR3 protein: CASSQDFGQRNQPQHF
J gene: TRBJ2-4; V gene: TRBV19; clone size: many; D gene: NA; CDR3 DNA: TGTGCCAGTAGTATCGGTGGGGCTATGGGGATTCAGTACTTC; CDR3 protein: CASSIGGAMGIQYF
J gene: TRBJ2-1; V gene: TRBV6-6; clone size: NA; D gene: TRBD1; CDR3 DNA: TGTGCCACCTCGGGGCAGGGGGCTCGGAATGAGCAGTTCTTC; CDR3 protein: CATSGQGARNEQFF
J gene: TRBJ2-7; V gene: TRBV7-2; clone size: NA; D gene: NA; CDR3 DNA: TGTGCCAGCAGCCGTCCAGGCTCCTACGAGCAGTACTTC; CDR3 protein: CASSRPGSYEQYF
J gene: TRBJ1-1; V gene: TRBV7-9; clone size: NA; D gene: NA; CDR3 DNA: TGTGCCAGCAGCTTGACTTCGAACACTGAAGCTTTCTTT; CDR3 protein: CASSLTSNTEAFF
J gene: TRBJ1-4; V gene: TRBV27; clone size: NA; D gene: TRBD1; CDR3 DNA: TGTGCCAGCAGTAGACAGGGGGCTGCAACTAATGAAAAACTGTTTTTT; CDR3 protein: CASSRQGAATNEKLFF
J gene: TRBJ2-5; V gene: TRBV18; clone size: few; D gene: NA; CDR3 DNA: TGTGCCAGCTCAGAGGGTATTCAAGAGACCCAGTACTTC; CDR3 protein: CASSEGIQETQYF
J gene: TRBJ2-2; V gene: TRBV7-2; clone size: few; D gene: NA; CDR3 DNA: TGTGCCAGCAGCCGACAGAACACCGGGGAGCTGTTTTTT; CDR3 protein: CASSRQNTGELFF
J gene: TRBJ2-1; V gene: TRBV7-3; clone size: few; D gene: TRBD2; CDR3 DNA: TGTGCCAGCAGCTCAGTAGCGGGAGGGCCAGGTGAGCAGTTCTTC; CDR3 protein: CASSSVAGGPGEQFF
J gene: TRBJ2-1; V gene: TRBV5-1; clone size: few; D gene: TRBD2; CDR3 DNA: TGCGCCAGCAGCATGAGGACTAGCGTATACAATGAGCAGTTCTTC; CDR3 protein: CASSMRTSVYNEQFF
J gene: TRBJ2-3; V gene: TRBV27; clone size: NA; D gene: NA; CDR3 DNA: TGTGCCAGCAGTCGTCGGGGCACAGATACGCAGTATTTT; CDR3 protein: CASSRRGTDTQYF
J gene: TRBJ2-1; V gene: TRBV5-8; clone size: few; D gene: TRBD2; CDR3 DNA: TGTGCCAGCCCGCGCTCAGCTAGCGGATTGTCGGAGCAGTTCTTC; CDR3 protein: CASPRSASGLSEQFF
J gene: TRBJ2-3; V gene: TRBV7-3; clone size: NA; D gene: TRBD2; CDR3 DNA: TGTGCCAGCAGCTCGCTCCTGGGGGGGATAATCGGTTTT; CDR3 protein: CASSSLLGGIIGF
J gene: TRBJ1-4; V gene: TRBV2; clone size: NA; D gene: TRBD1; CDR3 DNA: TGTGCCAGCAAGACAGGGGGTGAAAAACTGTTTTTT; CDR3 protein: CASKTGGEKLFF
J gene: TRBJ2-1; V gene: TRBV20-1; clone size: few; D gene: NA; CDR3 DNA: TGCAGTGGCTCAGGGGTGGGAGAGCAGTTCTTC; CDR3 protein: CSGSGVGEQFF
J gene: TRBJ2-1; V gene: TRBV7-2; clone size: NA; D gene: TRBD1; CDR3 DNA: TGTGCCAGCAGCTTAAGGGACAGGGCCGATGAGCAGTTCTTC; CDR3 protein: CASSLRDRADEQFF
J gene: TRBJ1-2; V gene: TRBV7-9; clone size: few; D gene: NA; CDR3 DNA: TGTGCCAGCAGCGAACGGGGGATCTATGGCTACACCTTC; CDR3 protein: CASSERGIYGYTF
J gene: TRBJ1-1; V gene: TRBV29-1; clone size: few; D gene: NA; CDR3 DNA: TGCAGCGCACAGGGAAGTGGGACTGAAGCTTTCTTT; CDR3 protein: CSAQGSGTEAFF
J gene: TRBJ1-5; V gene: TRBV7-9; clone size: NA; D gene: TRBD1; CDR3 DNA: TGTGCCAGCAGCTTTGGACAGGGAGGACAGCCCCAGCATTTT; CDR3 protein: CASSFGQGGQPQHF
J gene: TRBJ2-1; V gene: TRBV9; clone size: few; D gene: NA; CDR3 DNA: TGTGCCAGCAGCGCCAATAGGGGCGATGTGTTCTTC; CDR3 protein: CASSANRGDVFF
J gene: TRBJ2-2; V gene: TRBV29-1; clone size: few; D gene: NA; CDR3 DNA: TGCAGCGGAAGAATTACTCGGGACGGGGAGCTGTTTTTT; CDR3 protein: CSGRITRDGELFF
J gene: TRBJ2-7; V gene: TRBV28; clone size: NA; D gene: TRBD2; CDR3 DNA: TGTGCCAGCAGCGGGGGGGGTTACGAGCAGTACTTC; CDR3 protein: CASSGGGYEQYF
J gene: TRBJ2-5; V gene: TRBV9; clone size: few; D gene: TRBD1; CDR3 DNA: TGTGCCAGCAGCCCTGAGACAGGGCACCAAGAGACCCAGTACTTC; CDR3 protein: CASSPETGHQETQYF
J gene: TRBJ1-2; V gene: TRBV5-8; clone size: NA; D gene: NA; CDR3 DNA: TGTGCCAGCAGCCTGGACAGCCGTCGGGGAGGCTACACCTTC; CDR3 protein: CASSLDSRRGGYTF
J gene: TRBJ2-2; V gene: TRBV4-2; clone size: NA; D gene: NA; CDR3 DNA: TGTGCCAGCAGCCAAGAAACTAGATCTAACACCGGGGAGCTGTTTTTT; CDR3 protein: CASSQETRSNTGELFF
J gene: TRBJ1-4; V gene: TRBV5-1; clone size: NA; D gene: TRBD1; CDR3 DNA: TGCGCCAGCAGCAGGTCAGGGGGCCAATCTCTCGAAAAACTGTTTTTT; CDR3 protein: CASSRSGGQSLEKLFF
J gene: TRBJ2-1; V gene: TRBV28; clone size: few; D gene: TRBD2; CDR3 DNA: TGTGCCAGCAGGGGCGGGAGAATGGGGAATGAGCAGTTCTTC; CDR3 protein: CASRGGRMGNEQFF
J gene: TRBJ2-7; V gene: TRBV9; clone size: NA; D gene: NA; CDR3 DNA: TGTGCCAGCAGCGTAACCCCTAGTACGATCTCCGAGCAGTACTTC; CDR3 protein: CASSVTPSTISEQYF
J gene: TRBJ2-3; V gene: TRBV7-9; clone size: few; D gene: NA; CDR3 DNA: TGTGCCAGCAGCTCCTACGGGACGGGGCGGGGTGGTACGCAGTATTTT; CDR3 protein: CASSSYGTGRGGTQYF
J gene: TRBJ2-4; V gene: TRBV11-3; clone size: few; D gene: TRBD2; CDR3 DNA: TGTGCCAGCAGCCGGGGGGGGTCGGGGGCCGGGATTCAGTACTTC; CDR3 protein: CASSRGGSGAGIQYF
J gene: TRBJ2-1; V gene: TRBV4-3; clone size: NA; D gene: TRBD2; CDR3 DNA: TGCGCCAGCAGCCAAGACGGGCTAGCGGGATGGGTTGAGCAGTTCTTC; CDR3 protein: CASSQDGLAGWVEQFF
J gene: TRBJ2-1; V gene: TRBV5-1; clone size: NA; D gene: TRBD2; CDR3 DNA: TGCGCCAGCGGATTCCTAGCGGGGGGTGACAATGAGCAGTTCTTC; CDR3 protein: CASGFLAGGDNEQFF
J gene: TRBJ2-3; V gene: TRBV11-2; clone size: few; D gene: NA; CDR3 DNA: TGTGCCAGCAGCTTAGTAGGCGGTTCTAGCACAGATACGCAGTATTTT; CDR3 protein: CASSLVGGSSTDTQYF
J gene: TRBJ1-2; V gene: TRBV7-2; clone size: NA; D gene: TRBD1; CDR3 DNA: TGTGCCAGCAACCCGGACAGGGTTTCCACTTATGGCTACACCTTC; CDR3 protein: CASNPDRVSTYGYTF
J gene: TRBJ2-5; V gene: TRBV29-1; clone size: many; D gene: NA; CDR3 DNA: TGCAGCGTTGATGCCGGCGGTGGAGGAGAGACCCAGTACTTC; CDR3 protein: CSVDAGGGGETQYF
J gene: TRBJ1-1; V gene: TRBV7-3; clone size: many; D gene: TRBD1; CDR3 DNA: TGTGCCAGCAGTCCCACGACAGGGAACGCTGAAGCTTTCTTT; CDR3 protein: CASSPTTGNAEAFF
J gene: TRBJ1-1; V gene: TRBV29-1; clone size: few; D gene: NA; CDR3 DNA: TGCAGCGTCCTCCAGGGGATCACTGAAGCTTTCTTT; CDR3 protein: CSVLQGITEAFF
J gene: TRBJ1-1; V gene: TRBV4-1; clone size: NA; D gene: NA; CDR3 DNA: TGCGCCAGCAGCCTCGGTTGGAACACTGAAGCTTTCTTT; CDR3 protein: CASSLGWNTEAFF